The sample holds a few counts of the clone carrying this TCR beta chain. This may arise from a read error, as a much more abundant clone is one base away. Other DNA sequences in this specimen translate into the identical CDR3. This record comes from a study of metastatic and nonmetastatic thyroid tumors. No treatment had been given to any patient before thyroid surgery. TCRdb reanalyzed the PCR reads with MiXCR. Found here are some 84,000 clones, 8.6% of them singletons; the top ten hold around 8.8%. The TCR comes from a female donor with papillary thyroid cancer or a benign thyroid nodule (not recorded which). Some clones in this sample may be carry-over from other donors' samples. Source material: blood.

CDR3 nucleotides: TGTGCCAGCAGCCCTGGACAGAACAATGAAAAACTGTTTTTT. Translated: CASSPGQNNEKLFF. The V call is TRBV5-1, the J call TRBJ1-4, with D possibly TRBD1 on 6 matching bases. Germline V gene data show CDR1 as SGHRS and CDR2 as YFSETQ. CDR3 length: 14 residues. The whole variable domain, remainder taken from reference TRBV5-1 and TRBJ1-4, is KAGVTQTPRYLIKTRGQQVTLSCSPISGHRSVSWYQQTPGQGLQFLFEYFSETQRNKGNFPGRFSGRQFSNSRSEMNVSTLELGDSALYLCASSPGQNNEKLFFGSGTQLSVL.